This TCR beta chain was sequenced in a study of chemoradiotherapy in HPV16-positive cancers. Study-level points and caveats: For HPV16-positive patients, expanding HPV-responsive T cells associated with longer recurrence-free survival.

Over chemoradiotherapy, repertoires were sampled more than once. Worth noting for this clone: Its matching antigen is unknown.

With 5 bases clipped from V and 3 bases from J, the junction kept 9 bases outside the gene matches. The CDR3 totals 15 residues. The germline gives CDR1 SEHNR, CDR2 FQNEAQ (reference sequence). The data were produced by immunoSEQ multiplex PCR, yet TCRdb's version contains in-frame clones alone and is incomplete. The top ten hold around 2.5% of the sample, which has fewer than 25,000 clones, around 78% seen once. This material was collected from a patient who underwent chemoradiotherapy. The chain joins TRBV7-9 to TRBJ2-7, with 8 bases lining up with TRBD2. This receptor was identified in a human donor with HPV-associated anogenital cancer. The CDR3: CASSHTSGRYYEQYF. The CDR3 DNA reads TGTGCCAGCAGCCACACTAGCGGCCGTTACTACGAGCAGTACTTC.